One sample yielded the 5 T cell receptor beta chains listed below, sequenced in a study of spatial heterogeneity in lung cancer. TCRdb analysed the 5' RACE reads with MiXCR anew, one entry per CDR3 protein. The sample lists around 100,000 distinct CDR3 sequences, 9.5% to 14% seen once, with 20% to 25% in the top ten. The time point here: blood at routine non-recurrence follow-up after resection. The sequences come from PBMCs, collected at follow-up. The source of these receptors is a female donor with early-stage non-small cell lung cancer.

The sample holds a few counts of this clonotype. The chain couples TRBV28 to TRBJ2-1; 14 nucleotides match TRBD2. Germline V gene sequence: CDR1 MDHEN, CDR2 SYDVKM. V shed 9 bases, J shed 0 bases, and the junction held 7 bases outside the gene matches. The CDR3 spans 17 residues. DNA for the CDR3: TGTGCCAGTAGCGAGACTAGCGGGAGGGGCTCCTACAATGAGCAGTTCTTC. It codes for CASSETSGRGSYNEQFF.

This sequence joins TRBV7-2 and TRBJ1-4; 8 positions match TRBD1. Trimming at V came to 6 bases and at J to 4 bases, leaving 7 bases not matched to a gene. The CDR3 is made up of 15 amino acids. CDR1 and CDR2 from the germline V gene are SGHTA and FQGNSA. The CDR3 DNA is TGTGCCAGCAGTTTGGACAGGGCGAGTAATGAAAAACTGTTTTTT. Translating gives CASSLDRASNEKLFF.

This clonotype occurred many times. This chain links TRBV12-3 or TRBV12-4 with TRBJ1-1; D is possibly TRBD1 (5 bases). This CDR3 has 15 residues. Trimming took off 6 bases at V and 1 base at J, with 15 bases between the two ends. The CDR3 nucleotides read TGTGCCAGCAGAGACGGGGACCGACAGAACACTGAAGCTTTCTTT. Translation: CASRDGDRQNTEAFF.

This clonotype was recorded many times. The rearrangement links TRBV19 to TRBJ2-3; D unresolved. Germline V gene lookup returns CDR1 LNHDA and CDR2 SQIVND (reference sequence). CDR3 length equals 13 residues. Trimming cost V 3 bases and J 5 bases, with 9 bases left between them. The CDR3 sequence: CASSIPDRDTQYF. CDR3 DNA: TGTGCCAGTAGTATCCCTGATAGAGATACGCAGTATTTT. Filled out from reference TRBV19 and TRBJ2-3, the complete variable domain reads DGGITQSPKYLFRKEGQNVTLSCEQNLNHDAMYWYRQDPGQGLRLIYYSQIVNDFQKGDIAEGYSVSREKKESFPLTVTSAQKNPTAFYLCASSIPDRDTQYFGPGTRLTVL.

This chain joins TRBV11-2 and TRBJ1-1, with TRBD1 as a possible D gene (5 bases). Germline V gene lookup returns CDR1 SGHAT and CDR2 FQNNGV. CDR3 length: 14 residues. V lost 5 bases, J lost 2 bases, and 12 bases lay in between. The CDR3 sequence is CASSMQGSNTEAFF. The CDR3 DNA reads as TGTGCCAGCAGCATGCAGGGTTCTAACACTGAAGCTTTCTTT.